Below, one T cell receptor (beta chain) is given with its context. Its target is not known. From RNA, the CDR3 regions of TCR beta chains were amplified and sequenced. The workflow started with a first-round RT-PCR run with HTBI primers and then moved on to a second-round multiplex PCR. TCRdb re-called the multiplex PCR reads with MiXCR, one entry per CDR3 protein. The sample includes fewer than 350,000 distinct CDR3 sequences, 15% to 20% of them seen just once. This entry is derived from a study of Graves' ophthalmopathy and Graves' hyperthyroidism. Findings and limits, study-wide: Among expanded thyroid clonotypes above 0.001 frequency, most also occurred in blood.

Germline trimming cut 7 bases from V and 7 bases from J; bases unmatched to any gene: 6. Germline V gene data show CDR1 as MNHNS and CDR2 as SASEGT. This CDR3 contains 14 residues. This receptor was obtained from an adult man with Graves' ophthalmopathy. This chain connects TRBV6-1 to TRBJ2-2; 10 bases agree with TRBD1. Sequenced input: peripheral blood. CDR3 bases: TGTGCCAGCACCGGGACAGGGGTGGGCGGGGAGCTGTTTTTT. Protein: CASTGTGVGGELFF.